The following is a T cell receptor beta chain sequence with its context. This record belongs to a study of T cell changes during pregnancy in multiple sclerosis. In germline, CDR1 is SGHNT, CDR2 YYREEE (reference sequence). The ends were cut back, 2 bases at V and 8 bases at J, with 13 bases in the middle. This CDR3 is built from 13 residues. The assay was immunoSEQ multiplex PCR, and TCRdb's table has in-frame clones only and misses some. The table records 50,000 or so clones, just over 90% of them present only once. The sample in question was CD8+ T cells from peripheral blood mononuclear cells, obtained after pregnancy. The gene calls are TRBV5-4 and TRBJ1-2, with D tentatively TRBD1 (5 bases). The receptor comes from a female donor with multiple sclerosis, enrolled in a pregnancy study. The CDR3 is CASSLRGSRGYTF. The CDR3 DNA reads as TGTGCCAGCAGCTTAAGGGGCTCTAGAGGCTACACCTTC.